Sequencing of this T cell receptor beta chain was carried out in a study of molecular identifiers for immune sequencing clone quantification. With listed TCR primers and previously described methods, bulk TCR libraries were prepared. MiXCR was run by TCRdb on the PCR reads, yielding one entry per CDR3 protein. The data hold under 100,000 distinct CDR3 sequences, with about 23% observed a single time. This clonotype was counted many times. CDR1 is MNHEY, CDR2 SVGAGI, per germline. The CDR3 consists of 18 residues. Trimming pared 6 bases from V and 6 bases from J, leaving 28 bases between. The receptor comes from a human donor in good health. Some libraries in this study had Jurkat cell RNA spiked in. The chain combines TRBV6-5 with TRBJ2-3; tentative D call: TRBD2 (5 bases). The sequenced sample consisted of naive CD8+ T cells from blood, with Jurkat cell RNA spiked in. The sample's subset: FACS-sorted CD8+CD4-CCR7+CD45RA+ naive T cells. CDR3 region: CASRDPGSHGPFLDTQYF. The CDR3 DNA sequence: TGTGCCAGCAGGGACCCTGGGAGTCACGGGCCCTTCTTGGATACGCAGTATTTT.